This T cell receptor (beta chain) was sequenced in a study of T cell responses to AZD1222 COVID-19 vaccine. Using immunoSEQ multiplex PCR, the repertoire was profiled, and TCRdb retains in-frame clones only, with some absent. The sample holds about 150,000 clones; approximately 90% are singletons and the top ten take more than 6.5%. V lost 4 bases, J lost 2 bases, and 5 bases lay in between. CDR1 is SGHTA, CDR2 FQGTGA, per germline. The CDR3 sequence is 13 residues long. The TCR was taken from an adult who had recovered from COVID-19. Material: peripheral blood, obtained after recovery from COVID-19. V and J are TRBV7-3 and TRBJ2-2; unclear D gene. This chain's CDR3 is CASSSLNTGELFF. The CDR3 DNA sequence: TGTGCCAGCAGCTCCCTAAACACCGGGGAGCTGTTTTTT. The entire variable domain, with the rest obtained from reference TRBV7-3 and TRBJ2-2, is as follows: GAGVSQTPSNKVTEKGKYVELRCDPISGHTALYWYRQSLGQGPEFLIYFQGTGAADDSGLPNDRFFAVRPEGSVSTLKIQRTERGDSAVYLCASSSLNTGELFFGEGSRLTVL.